This entry lists 13 T cell receptor beta chains sequenced from one sample in a study of blood T cell repertoires in COVID-19. Only in-frame clones appear in the TCRdb table, and some are missing; sequencing was by immunoSEQ multiplex PCR. This sample has 250,000 to 350,000 clones, with more than 70% found just once. Sequencing was performed on peripheral blood. All receptors derive from a woman between 50 and 59 years old with acute or convalescent COVID-19.

This clone was seen a handful of times. The chain has TRBV6-5 and TRBJ1-4; 11 bases align to TRBD1. This CDR3 spans 14 amino acids. Unmatched junction bases numbered 4, after V lost 5 bases and J lost 8 bases. Germline assignment: CDR1 MNHEY and CDR2 SVGAGI. The CDR3 DNA is TGTGCCAGCAGTATGAGGGACAGGGGGGAAAAACTGTTTTTT. Translated: CASSMRDRGEKLFF.

The gene calls are TRBV7-2 and TRBJ2-1, with TRBD2 as a possible D gene (6 bases). CDR1 SGHTA and CDR2 FQGNSA come from the germline V gene. The CDR3 is 14 amino acids. V lost 5 bases and J 0 bases, leaving 8 bases between the germline ends. This CDR3 reads CASSRGSSYNEQFF. The DNA for the CDR3 is TGTGCCAGCAGCCGGGGGAGCTCCTACAATGAGCAGTTCTTC. Using reference TRBV7-2 and TRBJ2-1 for the parts outside the CDR3, the full variable domain is GAGVSQSPSNKVTEKGKDVELRCDPISGHTALYWYRQSLGQGLEFLIYFQGNSAPDKSGLPSDRFSAERTGGSVSTLTIQRTQQEDSAVYLCASSRGSSYNEQFFGPGTRLTVL.

The chain has TRBV7-2 and TRBJ2-1; 8 bases are a match to TRBD2. There are 13 residues in the CDR3. Germline V gene lookup returns CDR1 SGHTA and CDR2 FQGNSA. The ends lost 7 bases at V and 9 bases at J; junction bases unmatched: 8. The DNA of the CDR3 is TGTGCCAGCAACACGCGGGAGGTGGGTGAGCAGTTCTTC. It encodes CASNTREVGEQFF. The entire variable domain, with the rest obtained from reference TRBV7-2 and TRBJ2-1, is as follows: GAGVSQSPSNKVTEKGKDVELRCDPISGHTALYWYRQSLGQGLEFLIYFQGNSAPDKSGLPSDRFSAERTGGSVSTLTIQRTQQEDSAVYLCASNTREVGEQFFGPGTRLTVL.

Only one count was recorded for this clone. The chain's CDR3 is CASSLLAGDTGELFF. The CDR3 DNA sequence: TGTGCCAGCAGCTTACTAGCGGGGGACACCGGGGAGCTGTTTTTT. The J gene is TRBJ2-2, the V gene TRBV7-2; 10 bases match TRBD2. Germline loops: CDR1 SGHTA, CDR2 FQGNSA. The ends lost 2 bases at V and 3 bases at J; junction bases unmatched: 0. There are 15 residues in the CDR3.

This clone was recorded only once. This chain connects TRBV5-1 to TRBJ1-1, with D unresolved. The CDR3 is 14 residues long. Germline V lookup: CDR1 SGHRS, CDR2 YFSETQ. V was shortened by 0 bases and J by 4 bases, with 10 bases between the two germline ends. CDR3 sequence (DNA): TGCGCCAGCAGCTTGGAAGGGCGGGGCACTGAAGCTTTCTTT. The encoded protein is CASSLEGRGTEAFF. Supplemented by reference TRBV5-1 and TRBJ1-1, the full variable domain reads KAGVTQTPRYLIKTRGQQVTLSCSPISGHRSVSWYQQTPGQGLQFLFEYFSETQRNKGNFPGRFSGRQFSNSRSEMNVSTLELGDSALYLCASSLEGRGTEAFFGQGTRLTVV.

The CDR3 is CASRKEVGEAFF. The DNA for the CDR3 is TGTGCCAGCAGGAAGGAGGTGGGTGAAGCTTTCTTT. The chain employs TRBV3-1 (or the pseudogene TRBV3-2) and TRBJ1-1; D remains unclear. From germline, CDR1 is LGHDT and CDR2 YNNKEL (reference sequence). Trimming pared 6 bases from V and 7 bases from J, leaving 12 bases between. The CDR3 is 12 amino acids.

The gene calls are TRBV24-1 and TRBJ2-2, with TRBD2 matching 14 bases. With V trimmed by 4 bases and J by 3 bases, 6 bases remained unmatched. CDR3 length: 18 residues. In germline, CDR1 is KGHDR, CDR2 SFDVKD. The CDR3 coding sequence is TGTGCCACCAGTGACCCCGGGACTAGCGGGGGCTACACCGGGGAGCTGTTTTTT. It translates to CATSDPGTSGGYTGELFF.

The CDR3 nucleotides are TGTGCCAGTAGTATAAGGTCGGAGGCTAACTATGGCTACACCTTC. Protein: CASSIRSEANYGYTF. J is TRBJ1-2 and V is TRBV19; D unresolved. The CDR3 consists of 15 residues. From germline, CDR1 is LNHDA and CDR2 SQIVND (reference sequence). The V end lost 2 bases, the J end lost 0 bases, and 10 bases lay between the germline ends.

The J gene is TRBJ2-3, the V gene TRBV2; TRBD1 agrees at 7 bases. The CDR3 totals 12 residues. The ends lost 8 bases at V and 1 base at J; junction bases unmatched: 0. Germline CDR1 reads SNHLY; CDR2 reads FYNNEI. CDR3 nucleotides: TGTGCCAGCGACAGGGGCACAGATACGCAGTATTTT. Its protein product is CASDRGTDTQYF.

This clone was detected only a few times. This chain connects TRBV5-1 to TRBJ1-6; no firm D call. Germline values: CDR1 SGHRS, CDR2 YFSETQ. Trimming pared 0 bases from V and 10 bases from J, leaving 14 bases between. The CDR3 extends over 15 amino acids. The CDR3 region has the DNA TGCGCCAGCAGCTTGGACGAGGCCGGGAAATCACCCCTCCACTTT. Amino acid sequence: CASSLDEAGKSPLHF. Full variable domain (missing parts from reference TRBV5-1 and TRBJ1-6): KAGVTQTPRYLIKTRGQQVTLSCSPISGHRSVSWYQQTPGQGLQFLFEYFSETQRNKGNFPGRFSGRQFSNSRSEMNVSTLELGDSALYLCASSLDEAGKSPLHFGNGTRLTVT.

The chain couples TRBV2 to TRBJ1-2, with D perhaps TRBD1 (6 bases). The CDR3 runs to 14 residues. CDR1 is SNHLY and CDR2 is FYNNEI in the germline V gene. V was cut by 7 bases and J by 4 bases, with 16 bases left in between. The CDR3 spells CASNVLGGVYGYTF. The DNA for the CDR3 is TGTGCCAGCAACGTCCTAGGGGGGGTCTATGGCTACACCTTC.

This clone was recorded once. J is TRBJ2-1 and V is TRBV15, with D possibly TRBD2 on 6 matching bases. Trimming stripped 6 bases from V and 6 bases from J, with 9 bases between. The length of the CDR3 is 12 residues. The germline V gene encodes CDR1 LNHNV and CDR2 YYDKDF (reference sequence). The CDR3 sequence: CATRLRGNEQFF. As DNA, the CDR3 is TGTGCCACCAGGTTGCGGGGCAATGAGCAGTTCTTC.

The chain employs TRBV3-1 (or the pseudogene TRBV3-2) and TRBJ1-2, with 12 positions matching TRBD1. In germline, CDR1 is LGHDT, CDR2 YNNKEL (reference sequence). This CDR3 is 14 amino acids long. V lost 4 bases and J lost 8; bases outside the gene matches: 5. As DNA, the CDR3 is TGTGCCAGCAGCCCAGGGGACAGGGGGCGCGGCTACACCTTC. This sequence encodes CASSPGDRGRGYTF.